The clone carrying this T cell receptor beta chain has a handful of counts. Indicated time point: sample taken at primary tumor resection. Donation came from around 72 patients with untreated early-stage non-small cell lung cancer. Unsorted whole RNA from tumor, nontumor lung or frozen PBMC underwent sequencing. This CDR3 spans 12 amino acids. Trimming stripped 2 bases from V and 7 bases from J, with 9 bases between. Germline CDR1 is MNHEY and CDR2 is SMNVEV (reference sequence). This sample was included in a study of spatial heterogeneity in lung cancer. Single TCR cDNA molecules each had their own unique molecular identifier. Using its own MiXCR run on the 5' RACE reads, TCRdb lists one record per CDR3 protein. The data show over 50,000 distinct CDR3 sequences, about 5.9% seen once.

The specimen was PBMCs, collected at surgery. This clonotype originated in a female donor with early-stage non-small cell lung cancer. The V call is TRBV27, the J call TRBJ2-7, with D maybe TRBD2 (6 bases). Here the CDR3 DNA reads TGTGCCAGCAGTTTACTAGCGTCTGAGCAGTACTTC. Translation: CASSLLASEQYF.